The next 15 T cell receptor beta chains were all read from a single sample in a study of shared clonotypes between healthy human individuals. Method: immunoSEQ multiplex PCR; TCRdb's copy keeps in-frame clones and lacks some. The data show roughly 1.5 million clones, around 98% seen once. Sequences were obtained from naive CD4+ T cells sorted from blood. The subset: CD45RA+ positively selected. These receptors were obtained from a man younger than 40 in good health.

The gene calls are TRBV18 and TRBJ2-1; TRBD1 aligns across 9 bases. From germline, CDR1 is KGHSH and CDR2 LQKENI. The ends lost 3 bases at V and 5 bases at J; junction bases unmatched: 14. The CDR3 is 18 residues long. The CDR3 DNA follows: TGTGCCAGCTCACCCCAATTAACTGGGACAGGGACAGACAATGAGCAGTTCTTC. The encoded protein is CASSPQLTGTGTDNEQFF.

This sequence joins TRBV5-1 and TRBJ2-7, with D perhaps TRBD1 (5 bases). Germline V gene lookup returns CDR1 SGHRS and CDR2 YFSETQ. V was cut by 2 bases and J by 3 bases, with 6 bases left in between. The CDR3 totals 12 residues. The CDR3 DNA reads TGCGCCAGCAGCTTTGACAGCTACGAGCAGTACTTC. Translation gives CASSFDSYEQYF. Filled out from reference TRBV5-1 and TRBJ2-7, the complete variable domain reads KAGVTQTPRYLIKTRGQQVTLSCSPISGHRSVSWYQQTPGQGLQFLFEYFSETQRNKGNFPGRFSGRQFSNSRSEMNVSTLELGDSALYLCASSFDSYEQYFGPGTRLTVT.

The chain combines TRBV11-3 with TRBJ1-5; D unclear. From germline, CDR1 is SGHNT and CDR2 YENEEA. V gave up 0 bases and J gave up 6 bases, with 9 bases separating them. The CDR3 spans 14 residues. The CDR3 loop reads CASSLDISLQPQHF. For the CDR3, the DNA is TGTGCCAGCAGCTTAGATATTAGTCTTCAGCCCCAGCATTTT.

V and J are TRBV27 and TRBJ1-1; D is undetermined. The germline V and J ends were trimmed by 5 bases and 1 base, with 11 bases remaining between them. Germline V gives CDR1 MNHEY, CDR2 SMNVEV (reference sequence). This CDR3 contains 14 residues. The CDR3 region is CASSIRPRNTEAFF. CDR3 in DNA: TGTGCCAGCAGTATAAGACCCCGGAACACTGAAGCTTTCTTT.

This chain connects TRBV13 to TRBJ2-1; 9 bases match TRBD2. The CDR3 has 16 residues. V was clipped by 1 base and J by 4 bases; unmatched bases: 5. From germline, CDR1 is PRHDT and CDR2 FYEKMQ (reference sequence). DNA for the CDR3: TGTGCCAGCAGCTTAGCTAGCGGGATACAGTACAATGAGCAGTTCTTC. This encodes CASSLASGIQYNEQFF.

The V call is TRBV19, the J call TRBJ1-5; TRBD1 matches 8 bases. After removal of 7 bases from V and 11 bases from J, the junction contained 28 bases not matched to a gene. CDR3 length: 19 amino acids. Germline lookup yields CDR1 LNHDA and CDR2 SQIVND (reference sequence). CDR3 in DNA: TGTGCCAGTACGAAAAGGAGTAGTACTACAGCAGGGGGCGTAAGATCCCAGCATTTT. Translation gives CASTKRSSTTAGGVRSQHF.

The CDR3 spells CASSLAYGTGKETQYF. The CDR3, as DNA: TGCGCCAGCAGCTTGGCCTATGGTACAGGGAAAGAGACCCAGTACTTC. The chain is built from TRBV5-1 and TRBJ2-5; D possibly corresponds to TRBD1 (6 bases). V was shortened by 0 bases and J by 3 bases, with 15 bases between the two germline ends. The germline V gene has CDR1 SGHRS and CDR2 YFSETQ. This CDR3 is 16 amino acids long. Complete variable domain (other parts from reference TRBV5-1 and TRBJ2-5): KAGVTQTPRYLIKTRGQQVTLSCSPISGHRSVSWYQQTPGQGLQFLFEYFSETQRNKGNFPGRFSGRQFSNSRSEMNVSTLELGDSALYLCASSLAYGTGKETQYFGPGTRLLVL.

The chain combines TRBV7-2 with TRBJ1-2; the D gene is possibly TRBD1 (5 bases). CDR3 size: 13 residues. CDR1 and CDR2 (germline): SGHTA, FQGNSA. Trimming shortened V by 3 bases and J by 5 bases, and 10 bases separated the two germline ends. CDR3 DNA: TGTGCCAGCAGCTTCAGGGTGGATTATGGCTACACCTTC. Residues: CASSFRVDYGYTF.

The chain recombines TRBV9 with TRBJ1-3; no clear D gene. Trimming removed 4 bases at V and 0 bases at J, with 17 bases between. Germline values: CDR1 SGDLS, CDR2 YYNGEE. The CDR3 runs 17 residues. CDR3 sequence: CASSLLEETFSGNTIYF. The CDR3 DNA sequence: TGTGCCAGCAGCCTCCTGGAGGAGACTTTCTCTGGAAACACCATATATTTT.

The V call is TRBV14, the J call TRBJ2-7; tentatively, D is TRBD2 (5 bases). Trimming pared 6 bases from V and 2 bases from J, leaving 14 bases between. This CDR3 contains 14 residues. CDR1 and CDR2 from the germline V gene are SGHDN and FVKESK. The CDR3: CASSIGGLTYEQYF. The CDR3 coding sequence is TGTGCCAGCAGTATCGGCGGGTTGACCTACGAGCAGTACTTC. Combining the CDR3 with reference TRBV14 and TRBJ2-7 gives the whole variable domain EAGVTQFPSHSVIEKGQTVTLRCDPISGHDNLYWYRRVMGKEIKFLLHFVKESKQDESGMPNNRFLAERTGGTYSTLKVQPAELEDSGVYFCASSIGGLTYEQYFGPGTRLTVT.

The chain carries TRBV14 and TRBJ2-7, with a possible D match to TRBD2 (5 bases). CDR1 is SGHDN, CDR2 FVKESK, per germline. V was shortened by 4 bases and J by 2 bases, with 12 bases between the two germline ends. The CDR3 extends over 14 amino acids. The CDR3 DNA reads TGTGCCAGCAGCCCGCGGGCGTTCCCCTACGAGCAGTACTTC. Protein sequence: CASSPRAFPYEQYF.

This clone was seen just once. This chain uses TRBV2 with TRBJ1-5; TRBD1 agrees at 7 bases. The trim removed 6 bases at V and 0 bases at J, leaving 5 bases unmatched. The germline CDR1 and CDR2 sequences are SNHLY and FYNNEI. This CDR3 region has 15 residues. The CDR3 bases are TGTGCCAGCAGCCCGGACAGGATTAGCAATCAGCCCCAGCATTTT. Translating gives CASSPDRISNQPQHF.

This chain joins TRBV5-4 and TRBJ2-5; 9 nucleotides line up with TRBD2. V was clipped by 4 bases and J by 5 bases; unmatched bases: 6. The germline V gene has CDR1 SGHNT and CDR2 YYREEE (reference sequence). This CDR3 contains 14 residues. DNA of the CDR3: TGTGCCAGCAGCCTTAGCGGGAGCCAGGAGACCCAGTACTTC. This sequence encodes CASSLSGSQETQYF.

The gene calls are TRBV30 and TRBJ2-7; D gene ambiguous. Deletions cut 0 bases from V and 7 bases from J, with 13 bases between. The CDR3 is 13 residues long. Germline V gives CDR1 GTSNPN, CDR2 SVGIG (reference sequence). CDR3 in amino acids: CAWSVGWPGEQYF. CDR3 DNA: TGTGCCTGGAGTGTAGGCTGGCCCGGGGAGCAGTACTTC.

The chain carries TRBV5-1 and TRBJ2-1, with TRBD2 matching over 7 bases. Germline lookup yields CDR1 SGHRS and CDR2 YFSETQ. V lost 7 bases, J lost 8 bases, and 0 bases stayed unmatched. The length of the CDR3 is 10 residues. DNA for the CDR3: TGCGCCAGCGCGGGGGATGAGCAGTTCTTC. This gives the protein CASAGDEQFF.